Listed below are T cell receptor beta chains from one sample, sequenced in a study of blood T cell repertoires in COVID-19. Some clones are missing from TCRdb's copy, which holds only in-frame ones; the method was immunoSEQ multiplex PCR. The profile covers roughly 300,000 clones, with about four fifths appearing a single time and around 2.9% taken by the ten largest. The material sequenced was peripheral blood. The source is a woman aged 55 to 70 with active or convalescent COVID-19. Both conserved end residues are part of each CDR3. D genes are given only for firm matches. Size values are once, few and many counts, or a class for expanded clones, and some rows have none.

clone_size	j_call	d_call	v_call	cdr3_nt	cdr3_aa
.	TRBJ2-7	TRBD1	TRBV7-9	TGTGCCAGCAGCTTATTGTCTCGCGCAGGGGGTGTCGAGCAGTACTTC	CASSLLSRAGGVEQYF
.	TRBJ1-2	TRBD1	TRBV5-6	TGTGCCAGCAGCTTGGCACGGACAGGGGGCCGCCCGTCCAACTATGGCTACACCTTC	CASSLARTGGRPSNYGYTF
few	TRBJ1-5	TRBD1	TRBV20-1	TGCAGTGCTAGTCCCGGACAGGGTCCTCAGCCCCAGCATTTT	CSASPGQGPQPQHF
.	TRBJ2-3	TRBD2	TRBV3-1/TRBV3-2	TGTGCCAGCAGCCAAGATAAAGCGGGGAACACAGATACGCAGTATTTT	CASSQDKAGNTDTQYF
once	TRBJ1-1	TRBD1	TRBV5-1	TGCGCCAGCAGCGGCGGGACAGTGAACACTGAAGCTTTCTTT	CASSGGTVNTEAFF
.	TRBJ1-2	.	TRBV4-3	TGCGCCAGCAGCCAGATGAGAAGCTATGGCTACACCTTC	CASSQMRSYGYTF
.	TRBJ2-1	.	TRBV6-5	TGTGCCAGCAGTTCTATTGCGGGGACCTACAATGAGCAGTTCTTC	CASSSIAGTYNEQFF
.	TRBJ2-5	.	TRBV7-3	TGTGCCAGCAGCTTCCAGGGCGGTGGAGAGACCCAGTACTTC	CASSFQGGGETQYF
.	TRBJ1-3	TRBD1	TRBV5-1	TGCGCCAGCAGCTTGGAAGGGACAGGGGGCTCCCGCTCTGGAAACACCATATATTTT	CASSLEGTGGSRSGNTIYF
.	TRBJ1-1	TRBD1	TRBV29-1	TGCAGCGTTGAAGATCTGCGACAGGGGAATGGGTACACTGAAGCTTTCTTT	CSVEDLRQGNGYTEAFF
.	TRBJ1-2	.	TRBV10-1	TGCGCCAGCACCGGTGGGGAGGGCTACACCTTC	CASTGGEGYTF
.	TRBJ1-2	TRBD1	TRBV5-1	TGCGCCAGCAGCGTAGGGACAGTCTCGTATGGCTACACCTTC	CASSVGTVSYGYTF
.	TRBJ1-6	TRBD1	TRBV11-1	TGTGCCAGCAGCGAGGGACAGGGGGTCGGTAATTCACCCCTCCACTTT	CASSEGQGVGNSPLHF
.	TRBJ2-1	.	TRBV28	TGTGCCAGCACCCCGTGGACTGCTTACAATGAGCAGTTCTTC	CASTPWTAYNEQFF
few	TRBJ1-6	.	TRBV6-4	TGTGCCAGCAGTGACTCCGAGGGAGGGAATTCACCCCTCCACTTT	CASSDSEGGNSPLHF
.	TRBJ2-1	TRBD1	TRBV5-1	TGCGCCAGCAGGGTGGGACAGGGGGACTACAATGAGCAGTTCTTC	CASRVGQGDYNEQFF
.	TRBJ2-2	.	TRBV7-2	TGTGCCAGCAGCTTCAACAGGGACACCGGGGAGCTGTTTTTT	CASSFNRDTGELFF
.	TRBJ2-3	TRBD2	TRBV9	TGTGCCAGCAGCGACCCAGGGACTAGCGGGGGGGGTAGCACAGATACGCAGTATTTT	CASSDPGTSGGGSTDTQYF
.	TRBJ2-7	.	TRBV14	TGTGCCAGCAGCCGTCTAGATGGACAGGACTACTCTTTC	CASSRLDGQDYSF
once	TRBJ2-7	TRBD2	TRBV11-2	TGTGCCAGCAGCCCGACTAGCGGGGGGGTCGAGCAGTACTTC	CASSPTSGGVEQYF
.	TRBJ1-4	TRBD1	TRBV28	TGTGCCAGCAGCCGGGGACAGGGGGTTACTAATGAAAAACTGTTTTTT	CASSRGQGVTNEKLFF
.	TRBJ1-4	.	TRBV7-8	TGTGCCAGCAGCTTAACGCGGTCGGCACGGAGGGAAAAACTGTTTTTT	CASSLTRSARREKLFF
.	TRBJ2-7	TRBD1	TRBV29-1	TGCAGCGTCCCCAGACAGGGTAGAGGAGGCGAGCAGTACTTC	CSVPRQGRGGEQYF
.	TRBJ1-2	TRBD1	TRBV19	TGTGCCAGTAGTATAGCAGGGGACAGAGGGGGCTACACCTTC	CASSIAGDRGGYTF
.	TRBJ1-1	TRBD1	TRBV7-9	TGTGCCAGCAGCTTAGTATGGAGGGGGCCAGAAGCTTTCTTT	CASSLVWRGPEAFF
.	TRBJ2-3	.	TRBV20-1	TGCAGTGCTAGTACCGGGGAGACAGGAGTCACAGATACGCAGTATTTT	CSASTGETGVTDTQYF
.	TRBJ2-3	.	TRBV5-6	TGTGCCAGCAGCATCGGGATTTCCTCCCCAGATACGCAGTATTTT	CASSIGISSPDTQYF
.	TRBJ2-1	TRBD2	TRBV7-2	TGTGCCAGCAAATCTCCGGGACTACCCTACAATGAGCAGTTCTTC	CASKSPGLPYNEQFF
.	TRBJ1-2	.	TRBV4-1	TGCGCCAGCAGCCAAGATCGTTTCCGGGACTATGGCTACACCTTC	CASSQDRFRDYGYTF
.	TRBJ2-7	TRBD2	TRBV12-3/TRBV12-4	TGTGCCAGCGGGAAAGCGGGGGTGGGGGAGCAGTACTTC	CASGKAGVGEQYF
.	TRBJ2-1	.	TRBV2	TGTGCCAGCGCCCCACTGAGCTCCTACAATGAGCAGTTCTTC	CASAPLSSYNEQFF
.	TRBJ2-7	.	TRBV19	TGTGCCAGTAGTCCGGCGGGGAACTCCTACGAGCAGTACTTC	CASSPAGNSYEQYF
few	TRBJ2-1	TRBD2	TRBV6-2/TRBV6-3	TGTGCCAGCAGTTACCGTGCTAGCGGGGGAGTTAATGTCAATGAGCAGTTCTTC	CASSYRASGGVNVNEQFF
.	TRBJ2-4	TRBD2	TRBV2	TGTGCCAGCAGTGAGGGTATCGGGGGGTCCGACATTCAGTACTTC	CASSEGIGGSDIQYF
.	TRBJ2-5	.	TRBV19	TGTGCCAGTAGCCCCAGGGGTTGGGAGACCCAGTACTTC	CASSPRGWETQYF
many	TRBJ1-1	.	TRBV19	TGTGCCAGTAGTATCGGTGAGATTATGAACACTGAAGCTTTCTTT	CASSIGEIMNTEAFF
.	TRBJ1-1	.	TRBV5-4	TGTGCCAGCAGCTCGGGACAGAACACTGAAGCTTTCTTT	CASSSGQNTEAFF